This entry concerns a single T cell receptor beta chain. This clone was counted a few times. No cognate antigen has been identified for it. Per-nucleotide qualities are absent, and no much larger clonotype sits a single base away. The trial excluded patients who had a history of autoimmune disease or who were on systemic immunosuppression. Peripheral blood for TCR sequencing was collected from all dose cohorts at baseline, on cycle 4 day 1, and on cycle 7 day 1. The samples were drawn from a first-in-human, open-label, multicenter phase I dose-escalation trial of ivuxolimab. Adults with locally advanced or metastatic melanoma, renal cell, hepatocellular, or head and neck squamous cell carcinoma were enrolled in the trial. CD4+ and CD8+ T cells were sorted separately from peripheral blood before TCR sequencing. Genomic DNA was extracted from sorted cells for sequencing of the TCRbeta CDR3 region. TCRbeta CDR3 regions were sequenced using the immunoSEQ Assay. TCRdb took over this immuneACCESS table, retaining in-frame rearrangements with V and J assigned. Such tables are incomplete; in checked studies, under half of the missing clones stem from an unresolved V gene, and the remainder is unexplained. This sample comprises about 79,000 clones, under 85% of them detected only once. Roughly 0.5% of the sample comes from the top ten.

The germline V end is reduced by 4 bases and the J end by 0 bases; junction bases left unmatched: 9. The germline V gene (reference sequence) yields MNHEY for CDR1 and SMNVEV for CDR2. Including the terminal cysteine and phenylalanine, the CDR3 comprises 16 residues. The DNA shown is the 48-base CDR3, in frame from base 1. The sample comes from a study of OX40 agonist ivuxolimab in advanced cancers. About the full investigation: The costimulatory receptor OX40 (CD134) was targeted by ivuxolimab, a fully human IgG2 agonistic monoclonal antibody. The paper reports the monotherapy dose-escalation portion (N = 52 patients) of the phase I ivuxolimab trial. Partial responses were achieved by three dose-escalation patients, of whom one had hepatocellular carcinoma and two had cutaneous melanoma. Prior anti-PD-1, anti-PD-L1 or anti-CTLA-4 therapy was permitted, and approximately 39% of dose-escalation patients had received checkpoint inhibitors. Among the roughly 50 dose-escalation patients, some 20 had hepatocellular carcinoma, approximately 15 melanoma, 9 renal cell carcinoma and 9 head and neck cancer. The purpose of peripheral TCRbeta sequencing was to test whether ivuxolimab changed TCR sequence diversity and led to clonal T-cell expansion. Intravenous ivuxolimab was administered to patients every 2 weeks at six dose levels: 0.01, 0.1, 0.3, 1.5, 3 and 10 mg/kg. A male proportion of nearly 85% and a mean age of around 60 years, ranging from about 20 to 80, were recorded for the dose-escalation cohort. General study outcomes and caveats: Low levels of normalized T-cell clonal expansion were also seen in some nonresponding patients. Antigen specificity was not determined for the clonally expanded peripheral T cells. After ivuxolimab, more expanded clones were found on average in CD8+ T cells than in CD4+ T cells. Clonal expansion of both CD4+ and CD8+ blood T cells was observed from baseline to week 6 at doses 0.1 to 3.0 mg/kg. In the 0.1-3.0 mg/kg groups, partial responders had among the lowest normalized peripheral clonal expansion, particularly in CD8+ T cells.

This chain joins TRBV27 to TRBJ2-7, and 7 junction bases match TRBD1. The sequence was obtained from an adult with an advanced solid tumor such as melanoma, head and neck, liver or kidney cancer. The sequences come from CD4+ or CD8+ T cells sorted from blood, collected in a trial of the OX40 agonist ivuxolimab. In nucleotide form, the sequence is TGTGCCAGCAGTTCCCGCCCGGACAGGAGCTCCTACGAGCAGTACTTC. Its protein product is CASSSRPDRSSYEQYF.